This T cell receptor (beta chain) came from a study of shared clonotypes between healthy human individuals. Findings and limits, study-wide: Blood alone was sampled, and tissue repertoires likely differ. Among the subsets, naive ones generally showed larger estimated richness than memory ones.

Libraries were prepared by immunoSEQ multiplex PCR; TCRdb keeps only in-frame clonotypes and omits some of them. The data hold under 2.5 million clones, with around 93% observed a single time. With respect to this clone: No antigen is known for it.

The TCR originated in a young man in good health. Some clones in this sample may be carry-over from other donors' samples. What was sequenced was naive CD4+ T cells from PBMCs. Subset meaning: CD45RA+ positively selected.

The CDR3 loop reads CASSGERGSGSNTGELFF. CDR3 DNA: TGTGCCAGCAGTGGGGAACGAGGAAGCGGGAGTAACACCGGGGAGCTGTTTTTT. The chain joins TRBV9 to TRBJ2-2, with 8 bases matching TRBD2. The CDR3 consists of 18 residues. The germline gives CDR1 SGDLS, CDR2 YYNGEE. Trimming cost V 5 bases and J 2 bases; bases outside gene matches: 14.